This TCR beta chain came from a study of blood T cells in healthy people across ages. Germline V gene sequence: CDR1 SGHRS, CDR2 YFSETQ. The CDR3 runs to 13 residues. J was trimmed by 7 bases and V by 5 bases; bases with no gene match: 9. Sample-barcoded 5' priming and a J-beta primer mix drove a second PCR of 7 to 11 cycles. In TCRdb, the 5' RACE reads were re-called with MiXCR into one record per CDR3 protein. The data hold more than 650,000 distinct CDR3 sequences, with roughly 24% observed a single time. These data were also reused for a study on T cells of mothers and their children.

This TCR was sampled from a boy aged 5 to 17 in good health. The gene calls are TRBV5-1 and TRBJ2-7; 7 bases match TRBD1. Sample: blood. This CDR3 is CASRSRQGREQYF. The CDR3 DNA sequence: TGCGCCAGCAGGTCACGACAGGGCCGGGAGCAGTACTTC.